The present T cell receptor (beta chain) was sequenced within a study of blood T cell repertoires in COVID-19. Study summary: PBMCs, B-cell-depleted T cells, or T cells provided the cDNA or gDNA that made up the material.

The CDR3 is made up of 15 amino acids. The V and J ends lost 2 bases and 0 bases respectively, with 10 bases between them. The germline V gene encodes CDR1 KGHSH and CDR2 LQKENI. Libraries were prepared by immunoSEQ multiplex PCR; TCRdb keeps only in-frame clonotypes and omits some of them. The repertoire holds under 450,000 clones, with just over 90% as singletons. Individuals aged about 18 to 89 years were recruited from fewer than 30 US areas. Up to 2 weeks before entering the study, exposed participants had met a COVID-19 case. J is TRBJ1-1 and V is TRBV18, with a possible D match to TRBD1 (5 bases). Material: PBMCs or T cells enriched from blood (not recorded which). This TCR came from a woman aged 40 to 50 who had been exposed to COVID-19. The CDR3 sequence is CASSPSAGMNTEAFF. The CDR3, as DNA: TGTGCCAGCTCACCATCAGCAGGGATGAACACTGAAGCTTTCTTT.